A selection of T cell receptor beta chains follows, all from one sample in a study of OX40 agonist ivuxolimab in advanced cancers. Profiled with immunoSEQ multiplex PCR; TCRdb holds only in-frame clones, not every one. This sample has about 60,000 clones, with around 83% found just once. The specimen comprised CD4+ or CD8+ T cells sorted from blood, sampled in a trial of the OX40 agonist ivuxolimab. These receptors all come from an adult with an advanced solid tumor such as melanoma, head and neck, liver or kidney cancer. The CDR3 runs from the conserved cysteine through the conserved F or W. A D gene is named only where the DNA matches it firmly. Expanded clones get a size class; other rows say once, few or many, or leave the size out.

v_gene,j_gene,d_gene,abundance,CDR3aa,CDR3nt
TRBV6-6,TRBJ2-7,-,-,CATFRDTAYEQYF,TGTGCCACTTTCCGGGACACTGCCTACGAGCAGTACTTC
TRBV4-3,TRBJ2-5,-,few,CASSQEWRTVGETQYF,TGCGCCAGCAGCCAAGAGTGGCGGACAGTGGGAGAGACCCAGTACTTC
TRBV2,TRBJ2-5,TRBD1,-,CASMRTGVGETQYF,TGTGCCAGCATGCGGACAGGGGTAGGGGAGACCCAGTACTTC
TRBV9,TRBJ2-5,-,-,CASSKGGDHQETQYF,TGTGCCAGCAGCAAGGGGGGGGACCACCAAGAGACCCAGTACTTC
TRBV5-1,TRBJ2-7,-,once,CASSFRQDNNEQYF,TGCGCCAGCAGCTTCCGACAGGACAATAACGAGCAGTACTTC
TRBV2,TRBJ2-1,-,-,CASRETLGQFF,TGTGCCAGCAGAGAGACTCTGGGGCAGTTCTTC
TRBV30,TRBJ2-7,-,-,CAWSVVGGGYEQYF,TGTGCCTGGAGTGTAGTCGGCGGAGGCTACGAGCAGTACTTC
TRBV7-3,TRBJ1-6,-,-,CASRAGPANSPLHF,TGTGCCAGCAGAGCGGGCCCGGCTAATTCACCCCTCCACTTT
TRBV6-6,TRBJ1-2,-,-,CASSYGGNYGYTF,TGTGCCAGCAGTTACGGGGGGAACTATGGCTACACCTTC
TRBV4-1,TRBJ2-5,-,-,CASSDLQGPRDETQYF,TGCGCCAGCAGCGATCTACAGGGTCCCAGGGATGAGACCCAGTACTTC
TRBV19,TRBJ1-5,-,-,CASRDLSGNQPQHF,TGTGCCAGCCGGGACCTATCAGGCAATCAGCCCCAGCATTTT
TRBV6-6,TRBJ1-2,-,-,CASTSSRDKGFGYTF,TGTGCCAGCACTTCGAGCCGGGACAAGGGGTTTGGCTACACCTTC
TRBV7-2,TRBJ1-5,-,few,CASSLYVGRHSNQPQHF,TGTGCCAGCAGCTTATATGTGGGCCGGCATAGCAATCAGCCCCAGCATTTT
TRBV19,TRBJ1-3,-,few,CASSTQVSGNTIYF,TGTGCCAGTAGTACTCAGGTCTCTGGAAACACCATATATTTT
TRBV6-5,TRBJ1-1,-,once,CASSYSPGNTEAFF,TGTGCCAGCAGTTACTCGCCAGGGAACACTGAAGCTTTCTTT
TRBV5-1,TRBJ2-2,TRBD2,-,CASSPGTRLTGELFF,TGCGCCAGCAGTCCCGGGACTAGACTCACCGGGGAGCTGTTTTTT
TRBV6-6,TRBJ1-2,TRBD1,-,CASSRPSQGENGYTF,TGTGCCAGCAGCCGTCCTTCCCAGGGGGAGAATGGCTACACCTTC
TRBV25-1,TRBJ1-1,TRBD1,-,CASSLQGVGNTEAFF,TGTGCCAGCAGTCTTCAGGGGGTTGGAAACACTGAAGCTTTCTTT
TRBV5-6,TRBJ1-2,TRBD1,-,CASSSGKGTAYGYTF,TGTGCCAGCAGCTCCGGTAAGGGGACAGCTTATGGCTACACCTTC
TRBV9,TRBJ1-2,-,-,CASSTGGQNYGYTF,TGTGCCAGCAGCACGGGCGGCCAAAACTATGGCTACACCTTC
TRBV9,TRBJ2-2,-,-,CASSVGAGVEAGELFF,TGTGCCAGCAGCGTAGGGGCAGGGGTAGAGGCCGGGGAGCTGTTTTTT
TRBV5-1,TRBJ1-3,-,-,CASSGVSSGNTIYF,TGCGCCAGCAGCGGTGTATCTTCTGGAAACACCATATATTTT
TRBV10-3,TRBJ1-2,-,-,CAISQTDGAYGYTF,TGTGCCATCAGTCAAACGGACGGTGCTTATGGCTACACCTTC
TRBV6-1,TRBJ2-5,-,-,CASNRDRGRETQYF,TGTGCCAGCAACAGGGACCGAGGGAGAGAGACCCAGTACTTC
TRBV19,TRBJ2-7,-,-,CASSMRTDFSREQYF,TGTGCCAGTAGTATGAGGACGGACTTCTCTAGAGAGCAGTACTTC
TRBV7-2,TRBJ2-1,TRBD1,-,CASSRGTGSGNEQFF,TGTGCCAGCAGCCGAGGGACAGGGTCGGGCAATGAGCAGTTCTTC
TRBV5-6,TRBJ2-1,-,-,CASSLITGYQGGYNEQFF,TGTGCCAGCAGCTTAATTACGGGGTACCAGGGGGGCTACAATGAGCAGTTCTTC
TRBV27,TRBJ1-5,TRBD1,-,CASSLSRQGNQPQHF,TGTGCCAGCAGTTTAAGCAGACAGGGGAATCAGCCCCAGCATTTT
TRBV7-9,TRBJ1-5,-,-,CASSLLQGKPQHF,TGTGCCAGCAGCTTGCTCCAGGGCAAGCCCCAGCATTTT
TRBV6-6,TRBJ2-1,TRBD2,-,CASSTSGTYNEQFF,TGTGCCAGCAGTACTAGCGGTACCTACAATGAGCAGTTCTTC
TRBV2,TRBJ1-2,TRBD1,-,CASRPTGTDYGYTF,TGTGCCAGCAGACCCACCGGGACAGACTATGGCTACACCTTC
TRBV5-5,TRBJ1-4,-,-,CASSLGPAEKLFF,TGTGCCAGCAGCTTGGGACCGGCTGAAAAACTGTTTTTT
TRBV27,TRBJ2-5,TRBD1,-,CASSFGEADRETQYF,TGTGCCAGCAGTTTCGGCGAAGCGGACAGGGAGACCCAGTACTTC
TRBV6-6,TRBJ1-2,TRBD1,-,CASSTDRALGYTF,TGTGCCAGCAGCACAGACAGGGCCTTGGGCTACACCTTC
TRBV7-9,TRBJ1-1,-,-,CAIGGEAGDTEAFF,TGTGCCATTGGGGGAGAGGCTGGCGACACTGAAGCTTTCTTT
TRBV30,TRBJ1-2,-,-,CACRFRDGANYGYTF,TGTGCCTGCCGATTCCGGGACGGAGCTAACTATGGCTACACCTTC
TRBV18,TRBJ1-2,-,-,CASSPTGSDYGYTF,TGTGCCAGCTCACCCACAGGATCAGATTATGGCTACACCTTC
TRBV4-3,TRBJ2-1,-,once,CASSQDEGPGREQFF,TGCGCCAGCAGCCAAGATGAGGGCCCCGGTCGTGAGCAGTTCTTC
TRBV6-5,TRBJ2-5,-,-,CASSPDRSEETQYF,TGTGCCAGCAGCCCCGACAGGTCTGAGGAGACCCAGTACTTC
TRBV4-2,TRBJ1-6,-,once,CASSQEDSLDSPLHF,TGTGCCAGCAGCCAAGAGGACAGCCTCGATTCACCCCTCCACTTT
TRBV18,TRBJ2-1,-,once,CASSPNIGNEQFF,TGTGCCAGCTCACCGAATATCGGCAATGAGCAGTTCTTC
TRBV6-6,TRBJ2-7,-,-,CASKPGRTSYEQYF,TGTGCCAGCAAGCCGGGACGGACGTCCTACGAGCAGTACTTC